Below, one T cell receptor (beta chain) is given with its context. Its antigen is currently unknown. The sample belongs to a study of OX40 agonist ivuxolimab in advanced cancers. The CDR3 totals 15 residues. Between the trimmed V and J ends, which lost 5 bases and 1 base, there was a span of 14 bases. CDR1 is SGHTA and CDR2 is FQGNSA in the germline V gene. The study's findings and limits: Dose levels from 0.1 to 3.0 mg/kg saw CD4+ and CD8+ blood T cells expand clonally by week 6.

Clones were sequenced by immunoSEQ multiplex PCR, and TCRdb holds only the in-frame ones, with some missing. Of over 85,000 clones listed, 90% are singletons. The rearrangement joins TRBV7-2 to TRBJ1-1, with D tentatively TRBD1 (5 bases). This TCR derives from an adult with an advanced solid tumor such as melanoma, head and neck, liver or kidney cancer. The source material was CD4+ or CD8+ T cells sorted from blood, sampled in a trial of the OX40 agonist ivuxolimab. CDR3 amino acids: CASSRNGGKNTEAFF. The DNA for the CDR3 is TGTGCCAGCAGCCGTAATGGGGGGAAGAACACTGAAGCTTTCTTT.